This T cell receptor beta chain was captured by sequencing in a study of blood T cell repertoires in COVID-19. Whole-study context: Samples representing acute and convalescent COVID-19 were sourced from the United States, Italy and Spain. From T cells, B-cell-depleted T cells, or PBMCs came the material, which was cDNA or gDNA.

Looked up from germline, CDR1 is MNHEY and CDR2 is SVGAGI. The CDR3 is 16 residues long. Trimming took 3 bases from V and 4 from J; bases not matched to a gene: 11. As processed by the authors: The assay estimated nucleated cells by amplifying reference gene primers. The method was immunoSEQ multiplex PCR; TCRdb's version includes in-frame clones alone and lacks a portion of them. The D gene and trimming were derived from the DNA, and the V and J assignments and clone size from that table. Of hundreds of thousands of clones in the sample, over 75% were seen once. Sequenced input: peripheral blood. This clonotype originated in a woman between 50 and 59 years old with active or convalescent COVID-19. This chain joins TRBV6-5 and TRBJ1-2, with 7 nucleotides matching TRBD1. The CDR3 nucleotides are TGTGCCAGCAGTTATTCGACAGGGAAGGGAGCCTATGGCTACACCTTC. Translation: CASSYSTGKGAYGYTF.